These T cell receptor beta chains were read from a single sample in a study of T-cell reconstitution after alpha-beta-depleted transplantation in children. TCRdb fed the PCR reads into MiXCR, producing one record per CDR3 protein. The top ten clones hold 9.1% of a sample with 330,000 or so distinct CDR3 sequences, nearly 8% of them seen once. The sequenced sample was peripheral blood, obtained 360 days after TCRalphabeta/CD19-depleted stem cell transplant. The receptor set was obtained from a female patient between 2 and 15 years old who had a stem cell transplant for Fanconi anemia, so the T cells may come from the graft donor. CDR3s include the opening cysteine and the closing phenylalanine or tryptophan. D genes are given only for firm matches. Expanded clones are given a class, and other clones once, few, many or no size at all.

clone size	V gene	J gene	D gene	CDR3 protein	CDR3 DNA
many	TRBV12-3/TRBV12-4	TRBJ2-2	NA	CASSPGTANTGELFF	TGTGCCAGCAGTCCCGGGACGGCTAACACCGGGGAGCTGTTTTTT
many	TRBV6-2/TRBV6-3	TRBJ1-5	NA	CASSSGVYSNQPQHF	TGTGCCAGCAGCTCGGGGGTCTATAGCAATCAGCCCCAGCATTTT
NA	TRBV5-1	TRBJ2-7	NA	CASRHAYEQYF	TGCGCCAGCAGGCATGCCTACGAGCAGTACTTC
few	TRBV10-2	TRBJ1-4	NA	CASSDDWEKLFF	TGCGCCAGCAGTGACGATTGGGAAAAACTGTTTTTT
NA	TRBV6-5	TRBJ1-2	TRBD1	CASSYLGQAEVGVYGYTF	TGTGCCAGCAGTTACCTGGGACAGGCGGAGGTTGGGGTATATGGCTACACCTTC
many	TRBV7-3	TRBJ2-1	TRBD2	CASSRAPGLAQNEQFF	TGTGCCAGCAGCAGAGCCCCGGGACTAGCCCAAAATGAGCAGTTCTTC
many	TRBV20-1	TRBJ2-1	NA	CSADPDSYNEQFF	TGCAGTGCCGACCCTGACTCCTACAATGAGCAGTTCTTC
many	TRBV6-2/TRBV6-3	TRBJ2-1	TRBD1	CASRKHGTESYNEQFF	TGTGCCAGCAGAAAGCACGGGACAGAAAGCTACAATGAGCAGTTCTTC
few	TRBV4-3	TRBJ2-3	NA	CASSQAQTRATDTQYF	TGCGCCAGCAGCCAGGCTCAGACGAGAGCCACAGATACGCAGTATTTT
few	TRBV7-3	TRBJ2-2	NA	CASSPISGNTGELFF	TGTGCCAGCAGCCCGATCAGTGGAAACACCGGGGAGCTGTTTTTT
NA	TRBV13	TRBJ1-1	TRBD1	CASSTLRTGRNTEAFF	TGTGCCAGCAGCACGCTCCGGACAGGGCGAAACACTGAAGCTTTCTTT
many	TRBV20-1	TRBJ2-5	TRBD2	CSAPSTTMTSGRGETQYF	TGCAGTGCTCCCAGTACAACTATGACTAGCGGGAGGGGAGAGACCCAGTACTTC
NA	TRBV5-4	TRBJ1-1	TRBD1	CASSSLPGQGAESEAFF	TGTGCCAGCAGCTCGCTACCGGGACAGGGGGCTGAGTCCGAAGCTTTCTTT
many	TRBV9	TRBJ1-2	NA	CASSPMDGYTF	TGTGCCAGCAGCCCTATGGATGGCTACACCTTC
many	TRBV7-9	TRBJ2-7	NA	CASSLLGTTYEQYF	TGTGCCAGCAGCTTGCTTGGGACGACCTACGAGCAGTACTTC
many	TRBV9	TRBJ2-7	TRBD1	CASSPGQVTYEQYF	TGTGCCAGCAGCCCGGGACAGGTCACCTACGAGCAGTACTTC
many	TRBV6-5	TRBJ2-5	TRBD2	CASSYSTGGGYQETQYF	TGTGCCAGCAGTTACTCGACTGGCGGGGGGTACCAAGAGACCCAGTACTTC
many	TRBV5-5	TRBJ2-5	NA	CASSFLGTHGLQETQYF	TGTGCCAGCAGCTTTCTCGGGACCCATGGGCTCCAAGAGACCCAGTACTTC
few	TRBV6-5	TRBJ1-5	NA	CASTGGPYSNQYQHF	TGTGCCAGCACCGGGGGCCCGTATAGCAATCAGTACCAGCATTTT
many	TRBV5-1	TRBJ2-5	NA	CASSLGQHKETQYF	TGCGCCAGCAGCTTGGGACAGCATAAAGAGACCCAGTACTTC
few	TRBV11-2	TRBJ2-7	NA	CASSFPRDSPSYEQYF	TGTGCCAGCAGTTTTCCCAGGGACTCACCCTCCTACGAGCAGTACTTC
many	TRBV15	TRBJ2-7	TRBD1	CATSRYRGSYEQYF	TGTGCCACCAGCAGATACAGGGGCTCCTACGAGCAGTACTTC
many	TRBV5-1	TRBJ1-4	NA	CASVGGEKLFF	TGCGCCAGCGTTGGTGGTGAAAAACTGTTTTTT
NA	TRBV11-3	TRBJ1-3	NA	CASSFRAGNTIYF	TGTGCCAGCAGCTTCAGGGCCGGAAACACCATATATTTT
few	TRBV5-1	TRBJ2-2	TRBD2	CASSPRWLAGATNTGELFF	TGCGCCAGCTCGCCTCGGTGGCTAGCGGGGGCGACGAACACCGGGGAGCTGTTTTTT
many	TRBV14	TRBJ1-1	NA	CASSPPGSRDEAFF	TGTGCCAGCAGCCCACCCGGGAGCAGGGATGAAGCTTTCTTT
NA	TRBV7-9	TRBJ2-7	TRBD2	CASSPGGASYEQYF	TGTGCCAGCAGCCCCGGGGGGGCTAGCTACGAGCAGTACTTC
many	TRBV10-3	TRBJ2-7	NA	CAISAPSPVRQGKAYEQYF	TGTGCCATCAGTGCCCCTAGCCCCGTGAGGCAGGGGAAAGCTTACGAGCAGTACTTC
NA	TRBV5-1	TRBJ2-4	TRBD2	CASSLAAAGGPNIQYF	TGCGCCAGCAGCTTGGCCGCTGCGGGGGGGCCAAACATTCAGTACTTC
many	TRBV28	TRBJ2-7	NA	CASRQPMGSSYEQYF	TGTGCCAGCAGGCAACCGATGGGCAGCTCCTACGAGCAGTACTTC
NA	TRBV5-1	TRBJ2-3	TRBD2	CASRKRDSPSTDTQYF	TGCGCCAGCAGAAAGCGGGACTCGCCTAGCACAGATACGCAGTATTTT
few	TRBV7-9	TRBJ1-3	NA	CASSPWDISGNTIYF	TGTGCCAGCAGCCCCTGGGACATCTCTGGAAACACCATATATTTT
few	TRBV2	TRBJ2-3	NA	CASSERRDRFAPDTQYF	TGTGCCAGCAGTGAAAGGAGAGACAGATTCGCCCCAGATACGCAGTATTTT
many	TRBV4-1	TRBJ2-5	TRBD2	CASSGAGGQETQYF	TGCGCCAGCAGCGGAGCGGGAGGGCAAGAGACCCAGTACTTC
many	TRBV20-1	TRBJ2-3	NA	CSARVPGAGITDTQYF	TGCAGTGCTAGAGTTCCTGGGGCGGGGATCACAGATACGCAGTATTTT
many	TRBV20-1	TRBJ1-2	TRBD1	CSAKTGGDYGYTF	TGCAGTGCTAAAACAGGGGGCGACTATGGCTACACCTTC
many	TRBV24-1	TRBJ1-5	TRBD1	CATSGQESNQPQHF	TGTGCCACCAGCGGACAGGAGAGCAATCAGCCCCAGCATTTT
few	TRBV2	TRBJ2-7	NA	CASRGRERKLFYYEQYF	TGTGCCAGCCGGGGGCGGGAGAGGAAACTGTTTTATTACGAGCAGTACTTC
many	TRBV12-3/TRBV12-4	TRBJ2-7	TRBD1	CASSPTGTGSTYEQYF	TGTGCCAGCAGTCCAACCGGGACAGGGTCAACCTACGAGCAGTACTTC
many	TRBV29-1	TRBJ2-5	TRBD1	CSVAGQVRRETQYF	TGCAGCGTCGCGGGACAGGTGAGGAGAGAGACCCAGTACTTC
many	TRBV29-1	TRBJ1-1	NA	CSVRPAGAKPEAFF	TGCAGCGTTCGCCCGGCGGGGGCGAAACCTGAAGCTTTCTTT
many	TRBV29-1	TRBJ2-7	NA	CSVEEAYEQYF	TGCAGCGTTGAAGAAGCCTACGAGCAGTACTTC
many	TRBV29-1	TRBJ1-1	TRBD1	CSAGQGGTEAFF	TGCAGCGCCGGACAGGGTGGAACTGAAGCTTTCTTT
few	TRBV6-4	TRBJ1-6	NA	CASSDSKGSPLHF	TGTGCCAGCAGTGACTCGAAGGGTTCACCCCTCCACTTT
many	TRBV29-1	TRBJ1-1	NA	CSVGHLNTEAFF	TGCAGCGTTGGACACCTGAACACTGAAGCTTTCTTT
many	TRBV24-1	TRBJ2-1	TRBD2	CATSDPLTGGGLAGTDNEQFF	TGTGCCACCAGTGATCCCCTCACAGGGGGTGGACTAGCGGGAACAGATAATGAGCAGTTCTTC
few	TRBV7-9	TRBJ2-1	NA	CASSPLSDAYNEQFF	TGTGCCAGCAGCCCCCTCAGCGACGCTTACAATGAGCAGTTCTTC
many	TRBV25-1	TRBJ1-5	TRBD1	CASSEGTGGNQPQHF	TGTGCCAGCAGTGAAGGGACAGGGGGCAATCAGCCCCAGCATTTT
NA	TRBV30	TRBJ2-3	TRBD2	CAWSLALLTSGGRMADTQYF	TGTGCCTGGAGTCTAGCGCTTCTGACTAGCGGGGGGCGTATGGCTGATACGCAGTATTTT
few	TRBV3-1	TRBJ1-1	NA	CASSLAQGNSEAFF	TGTGCCAGCAGCCTAGCACAGGGAAATTCTGAAGCTTTCTTT
NA	TRBV6-5	TRBJ1-6	TRBD1	CASSYSKGQLSSYNSPLHF	TGTGCCAGCAGTTACTCGAAGGGACAGTTAAGCTCCTATAATTCACCCCTCCACTTT
many	TRBV14	TRBJ2-1	NA	CASSPFQILGGEQFF	TGTGCCAGCAGCCCCTTCCAAATACTTGGAGGTGAGCAGTTCTTC
many	TRBV5-1	TRBJ2-5	TRBD2	CASSLVPSGEYQETQYF	TGCGCCAGCAGCTTGGTTCCTAGCGGGGAGTACCAAGAGACCCAGTACTTC
many	TRBV12-3/TRBV12-4	TRBJ1-2	NA	CASSLEPGGGYTF	TGTGCCAGCAGTTTAGAGCCCGGCGGTGGCTACACCTTC
many	TRBV20-1	TRBJ2-7	NA	CSALGLMGFYEQYF	TGCAGTGCCTTAGGGTTGATGGGCTTCTACGAGCAGTACTTC
many	TRBV5-6	TRBJ1-6	NA	CASSLNNSPLHF	TGTGCCAGCAGCTTAAATAATTCACCCCTCCACTTT
NA	TRBV5-5	TRBJ1-2	NA	CASSRQGSEGYTF	TGTGCCAGCAGCCGTCAGGGGTCTGAAGGCTACACCTTC
NA	TRBV6-1	TRBJ2-2	NA	CASSPRLENTGELFF	TGTGCCAGCAGCCCCAGACTGGAGAACACCGGGGAGCTGTTTTTT
many	TRBV12-3/TRBV12-4	TRBJ2-7	NA	CASSSGGYEQYF	TGTGCCAGCAGTTCCGGGGGCTACGAGCAGTACTTC
few	TRBV10-2	TRBJ2-2	NA	CASSESSLVGDTGELFF	TGCGCCAGCAGTGAGTCGAGCCTAGTGGGGGACACCGGGGAGCTGTTTTTT